Detailed here is one T cell receptor beta chain. The source of the sample is a study of cytomegalovirus exposure and HLA in healthy donors. Profiled with immunoSEQ multiplex PCR; TCRdb holds only in-frame clones, not every one. The repertoire holds 150,000 to 200,000 clones, with about 84% as singletons. The germline CDR1 and CDR2 sequences are SGHRS and YFSETQ. The CDR3 covers 13 residues. V was shortened by 0 bases and J by 5 bases, with 9 bases between the two germline ends. The source is a woman younger than 35 in good health and CMV-seronegative. The material sequenced was PBMCs. This chain connects TRBV5-1 to TRBJ2-7, with a possible D match to TRBD1 (6 bases). The DNA of the CDR3 is TGCGCCAGCAGCTTGGGACAGGAAGACGAGCAGTACTTC. Translating it yields CASSLGQEDEQYF.